This T cell receptor beta chain was sequenced for a study of cytomegalovirus exposure and HLA in healthy donors. Regarding the study as a whole: Later analysis reportedly placed an Asian-associated ancestry cluster below the roughly 700-donor mean in N-insertions. There were about 160 TCR beta chains listed as cytomegalovirus-associated. In vitro work confirmed that a few CMV-associated chains recognize CMV antigens. Most subjects had HLA-A and HLA-B alleles reportedly predicted accurately by TCR beta sequences.

This CDR3 contains 15 residues. The V end lost 0 bases, the J end lost 4 bases, and 11 bases lay between the germline ends. The germline CDR1 and CDR2 sequences are LNHDA and SQIVND (reference sequence). The PCR used 60 Vbeta and 13 Jbeta primers. Data came from immunoSEQ multiplex PCR; TCRdb stores just in-frame clones and leaves some out. This table has some 170,000 clones, approximately 85% appearing once. The table lists this clone with a few counts. What it recognizes is unknown. This chain joins TRBV19 and TRBJ2-3, with D possibly TRBD1 on 5 matching bases. This receptor was obtained from a man aged 45-65 years in good health and CMV-seropositive. The sample taken for sequencing was PBMCs. The CDR3 here is CASSIERRAADTQYF. The CDR3 DNA sequence: TGTGCCAGTAGTATAGAGCGCAGGGCCGCAGATACGCAGTATTTT.